This note documents a single T cell receptor beta chain sequence. Its antigen is as yet unknown. Just one base apart from a much larger clone, this may be a read error. This sample was taken from a study of T cells in Graves' hyperthyroidism and ophthalmopathy. Findings of the study overall: In blood, most of the thyroid clonotypes expanded above 0.001 were also present.

This CDR3 is 15 amino acids long. Per germline, CDR1 DFQATT and CDR2 SNEGSKA (reference sequence). The V segment lost 3 bases and the J segment 2 bases; nucleotides outside the gene matches: 10. From RNA transcripts, TCR beta CDR3 regions were amplified. Primed by the HTBI set, a first-round RT-PCR was run on the TCR CDR3. TCRdb reprocessed the multiplex PCR reads via MiXCR and lists one record per CDR3 protein. The sample lists around 700,000 distinct CDR3 sequences, roughly a sixth seen once, with 15% to 20% in the top ten. Sequenced: blood. The chain couples TRBV20-1 to TRBJ2-7, with TRBD1 matching over 7 bases. The receptor comes from a woman between 50 and 59 years old with Graves' hyperthyroidism that later progressed to Graves' ophthalmopathy. The DNA of the CDR3 is TGCAGTGCTAGTCGTGCCGGGACAGCCACCTACGAGCAGTACTTC. This translates into CSASRAGTATYEQYF.